This T cell receptor beta chain was sequenced for a study of T cell changes during pregnancy in multiple sclerosis. TCRdb keeps only in-frame clones here, not all; method: immunoSEQ multiplex PCR. The sample yields 90,000 or so clones, approximately 90% seen once. The clonotype originates from a female donor with multiple sclerosis, enrolled in a pregnancy study. Sequenced material: peripheral blood, taken before pregnancy.

The CDR3 sequence is CASSDREKETQYF. CDR3 nucleotide sequence: TGTGCCAGCAGCGACAGGGAAAAAGAGACCCAGTACTTC. V and J are TRBV6-6 and TRBJ2-5; 7 nucleotides agree with TRBD1. This CDR3 contains 13 residues. Germline V CDR1 and CDR2: MNHNY, SVGAGI (reference sequence). Unmatched junction bases numbered 4, after V lost 6 bases and J lost 3 bases.